This T cell receptor beta chain was recovered during a study of memory CD4+ T cells and cytomegalovirus serostatus. This CDR3 has 12 amino acids. V lost 2 bases, J lost 7 bases, and 9 bases lay in between. The germline V gene has CDR1 MDHEN and CDR2 SYDVKM. Sequenced by immunoSEQ multiplex PCR; TCRdb stores in-frame clones only, minus some. The sample includes 60,000 or so clones, approximately 86% seen only once; the top ten take about 0.51%. The sort gate was single viable CD3+CD4+CD8-CD45RO+ cells for memory CD4+ T cells. This sequence originates from an adult in good health and CMV-seronegative. Some clones in this sample may be carry-over from other donors' samples. V gene TRBV28 combines with J gene TRBJ2-7; weak D call: TRBD2 (5 bases). Source material: memory CD4+ T cells from blood. The CDR3 DNA sequence: TGTGCCAGCAGTTTAAGGTCGGGAGAGCAGTACTTC. Residues: CASSLRSGEQYF.